Included here is one TCR beta chain sequence, with context. Its antigen is currently unknown. This CDR3 has 15 amino acids. Germline V gene sequence: CDR1 LGHNA, CDR2 YNFKEQ. V lost 1 base and J 6 bases, leaving 12 bases between the germline ends. TCRdb processed the 5' RACE reads anew with MiXCR; each CDR3 protein has one entry. The sample has about 350,000 distinct CDR3 sequences; 14% are singletons. These data originate in a study of T-cell memory formation after mild COVID-19. Study as a whole: TCR clusters were largely donor specific. Broader study findings: Pre-infection memory carried some responding clones, suggesting that cross-reactive memory joined. The study found contracting CD4+ clones mainly in CM and EM and contracting CD8+ clones in EMRA.

Sequencing was performed on PBMCs or a T cell subset sorted from them (not recorded which). The sequence was collected from a man aged 18 to 29 who had mild COVID-19 (a few samples of this study predate the infection). Cell type and time point are not known. This chain uses TRBV4-2 with TRBJ2-2; D not certain. As DNA, the CDR3 is TGTGCCAGCAGCCAAGCTGCGGCTAAGTCCGGGGAGCTGTTTTTT. Amino acids: CASSQAAAKSGELFF.